A single sample is the source of the 15 T cell receptor beta chains below, sequenced in a study of cytomegalovirus exposure and HLA in healthy donors listed by TCRdb under 2017. Library creation used the immunoSEQ multiplex PCR assay. The multiplex PCR relied on a mix of 60 forward primers for TCR Vbeta segments and 13 reverse primers for TCR Jbeta segments. TCRdb took this table from immuneACCESS and kept in-frame rearrangements with V and J called. Such tables lack part of the clones; where checked against another copy, unresolved V genes explain under half of the gap, and the rest is unexplained. The sample records about 170,000 clones, about 80% of which are singletons. The leading ten clones occupy just over 2% of the sample. Sequenced sample: PBMCs. These receptor sequences come from a woman aged 25 to 39 in good health and CMV-seropositive.

CDR3 residues: CASSGGVDEKLFF. The CDR3 bases are TGTGCCAGCTCAGGAGGGGTGGATGAAAAACTGTTTTTT. The V and J genes are TRBV18 and TRBJ1-4, with D possibly matching TRBD1 (5 bases). The germline V and J ends were trimmed by 5 bases and 6 bases, with 10 bases remaining between them. Germline values: CDR1 KGHSH, CDR2 LQKENI. The CDR3 has 13 amino acids.

The rearrangement uses TRBV7-2 and TRBJ2-1; D possibly corresponds to TRBD1 (5 bases). CDR3 length equals 13 residues. The germline V and J ends were trimmed by 5 bases and 4 bases, with 9 bases remaining between them. From germline, CDR1 is SGHTA and CDR2 FQGNSA. CDR3 coding DNA: TGTGCCAGCAGCGTCGACAGTTACAATGAGCAGTTCTTC. It encodes CASSVDSYNEQFF.

In the case of this clone: Germline and junction disagree at one end, which may indicate a read error. The same CDR3 arises from other DNA sequences in this sample as well. The chain carries TRBV6-6 and TRBJ2-5; 7 nucleotides line up with TRBD1. The CDR3 length is 15 residues. CDR1 MNHNY and CDR2 SVGAGI come from the germline V gene (reference sequence). CDR3 region: CASSYNTGAQETQYF. The CDR3 bases are TGTGCCAGCAGTTACAATACAGGGGCGCAAGAAACCCAGTACTTC.

The chain joins TRBV18 to TRBJ1-4; 7 nucleotides match TRBD1. V shed 6 bases, J shed 7 bases, and the junction held 8 bases outside the gene matches. Germline V gene data show CDR1 as KGHSH and CDR2 as LQKENI. This CDR3 is built from 14 residues. The CDR3: CASSRKQGTEKLFF. DNA for the CDR3: TGTGCCAGCTCCCGCAAACAGGGGACTGAAAAACTGTTTTTT. Filled out from reference TRBV18 and TRBJ1-4, the complete variable domain reads NAGVMQNPRHLVRRRGQEARLRCSPMKGHSHVYWYRQLPEEGLKFMVYLQKENIIDESGMPKERFSAEFPKEGPSILRIQQVVRGDSAAYFCASSRKQGTEKLFFGSGTQLSVL.

The chain joins TRBV10-1 to TRBJ1-1; 8 bases agree with TRBD1. This CDR3 region has 13 residues. CDR1 is WNHNN and CDR2 is SYGVQD in the germline V gene (reference sequence). J lost 8 bases, V lost 2 bases, and 4 bases had no gene match. CDR3 sequence reads: CASSEQQGAEAFF. CDR3 in DNA: TGCGCCAGCAGTGAGCAGCAGGGGGCGGAAGCTTTCTTT.

This sequence joins TRBV4-3 and TRBJ2-1; D is perhaps TRBD2 (7 bases). Trimming removed 0 bases from V and 3 bases from J, with 15 bases in between. CDR1 and CDR2 from the germline V gene are LGHNA and YSLEER. The CDR3 loop spans 17 amino acids. CDR3 sequence reads: CASSQDRGARVYNEQFF. The CDR3 DNA sequence: TGCGCCAGCAGCCAAGATCGGGGGGCGAGGGTCTACAATGAGCAGTTCTTC.

This chain uses TRBV7-6 with TRBJ2-2; 8 bases match TRBD1. The germline CDR1 and CDR2 sequences are SGHVS and FNYEAQ. The J segment lost 5 bases and the V segment lost 4 bases, leaving 3 bases of the junction unmatched. The CDR3 length is 14 residues. The CDR3 loop reads CASSSTGATGELFF. The CDR3 DNA reads as TGTGCCAGCAGCTCGACAGGGGCAACCGGGGAGCTGTTTTTT.

The V gene is TRBV5-1, the J gene TRBJ1-6; 7 bases match TRBD1. After removal of 3 bases from V and 8 bases from J, the junction contained 8 bases not matched to a gene. Germline CDR1 SGHRS, CDR2 YFSETQ. This CDR3 contains 15 residues. CDR3 bases: TGCGCCAGCAGCTCCCGGGACAGCATTGATTCACCCCTCCACTTT. It yields the protein CASSSRDSIDSPLHF.

The chain links TRBV5-1 to TRBJ2-1; maybe TRBD2 (6 bases). CDR1 and CDR2 from the germline V gene are SGHRS and YFSETQ. V gave up 2 bases and J gave up 10 bases, with 13 bases separating them. The CDR3 is 13 residues long. The CDR3 spells CASSFGGNYEQFF. The DNA for the CDR3 is TGCGCCAGCAGCTTTGGAGGGAACTACGAGCAGTTCTTC.

This clone was seen just once. The chain couples TRBV19 to TRBJ2-5; D remains unclear. The closer fit of TRBJ2-7 to the DNA end suggests the J call may be wrong. The germline gives CDR1 LNHDA, CDR2 SQIVND (reference sequence). The CDR3 spans 13 residues. The CDR3 spells CASSSGPSYEQYF. The CDR3 DNA follows: TGTGCCAGTAGTAGCGGTCCGTCCTACGAGCAGTACTTC.

This clone occurred a few times. This rearrangement joins TRBV7-2 to TRBJ1-2, with a weak D call TRBD1 (5 bases). V was cut by 1 base and J by 4 bases, with 22 bases left in between. The CDR3 has 18 amino acids. Germline lookup yields CDR1 SGHTA and CDR2 FQGNSA. The CDR3: CASSLGGFQDTAAYGYTF. CDR3 nucleotides: TGTGCCAGCAGCTTAGGGGGCTTTCAGGATACCGCGGCCTATGGCTACACCTTC.

V gene TRBV2 combines with J gene TRBJ1-2, with 7 bases fitting TRBD1. This CDR3 spans 13 amino acids. Trimming removed 5 bases from V and 6 bases from J; junction bases left unmatched: 6. Germline lookup yields CDR1 SNHLY and CDR2 FYNNEI. The CDR3 sequence is CASSRQGLDGYTF. CDR3 DNA sequence: TGTGCCAGCAGTAGACAGGGCCTGGATGGCTACACCTTC. The full variable domain, completed using reference TRBV2 and TRBJ1-2, is EPEVTQTPSHQVTQMGQEVILRCVPISNHLYFYWYRQILGQKVEFLVSFYNNEISEKSEIFDDQFSVERPDGSNFTLKIRSTKLEDSAMYFCASSRQGLDGYTFGSGTRLTVV.

The chain uses TRBV7-8 and TRBJ1-2, with 9 bases identical to TRBD1. Per germline, CDR1 SGHVS and CDR2 FQNEAQ. The CDR3 consists of 15 residues. V shed 5 bases, J shed 8 bases, and the junction held 12 bases outside the gene matches. Here the CDR3 DNA reads TGTGCCAGCAGCCCCTCTAACAGGGGGCTAGGAGGCTACACCTTC. Translating it yields CASSPSNRGLGGYTF.

This chain links TRBV5-1 with TRBJ2-7, with TRBD2 identical over 16 bases. The CDR3 has 17 amino acids. The ends lost 4 bases at V and 0 bases at J; junction bases unmatched: 4. Germline V lookup: CDR1 SGHRS, CDR2 YFSETQ. The CDR3 is CASSPGLAGGPSYEQYF. CDR3 sequence (DNA): TGCGCCAGCAGCCCGGGACTAGCGGGAGGGCCCTCCTACGAGCAGTACTTC.

V gene TRBV7-2 combines with J gene TRBJ2-7, with 9 positions matching TRBD2. Losses at the gene ends were 7 bases for V and 7 bases for J; bases not matched to a gene: 11. From germline, CDR1 is SGHTA and CDR2 FQGNSA. The length of the CDR3 is 14 residues. The CDR3 nucleotides are TGTGCCAGCACCCCTACGACTAGCGGAGGAGAGCAGTACTTC. It specifies CASTPTTSGGEQYF.